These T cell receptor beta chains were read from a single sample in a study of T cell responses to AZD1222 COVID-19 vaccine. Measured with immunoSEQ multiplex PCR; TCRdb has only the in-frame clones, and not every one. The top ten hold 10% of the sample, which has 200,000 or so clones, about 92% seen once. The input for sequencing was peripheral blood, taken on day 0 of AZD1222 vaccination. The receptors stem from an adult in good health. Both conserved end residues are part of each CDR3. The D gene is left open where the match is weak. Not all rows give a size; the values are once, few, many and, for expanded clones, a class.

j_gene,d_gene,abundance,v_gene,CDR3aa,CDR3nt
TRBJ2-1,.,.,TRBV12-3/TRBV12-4,CASSSTLREQFF,TGTGCCAGCAGTTCGACTCTCCGGGAGCAGTTCTTC
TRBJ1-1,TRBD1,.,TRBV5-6,CASRKQGANTEAFF,TGTGCCAGCAGAAAACAGGGGGCAAACACTGAAGCTTTCTTT
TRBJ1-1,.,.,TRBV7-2,CASSARGREGAFF,TGTGCCAGCAGCGCCAGAGGGAGGGAAGGGGCTTTCTTT
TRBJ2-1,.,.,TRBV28,CASSLGAVGYNEQFF,TGTGCCAGCAGTTTAGGGGCGGTAGGCTACAATGAGCAGTTCTTC
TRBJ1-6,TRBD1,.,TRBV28,CASSLTGARYNSPLHF,TGTGCCAGCAGCCTAACAGGGGCCCGGTATAATTCACCCCTCCACTTT
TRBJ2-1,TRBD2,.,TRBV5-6,CASSDSLAELNYNEQFF,TGTGCCAGCAGCGATAGTCTAGCGGAATTGAACTACAATGAGCAGTTCTTC
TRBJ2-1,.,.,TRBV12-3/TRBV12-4,CASSERYNEQFF,TGTGCCAGCAGCGAGCGGTACAATGAGCAGTTCTTC
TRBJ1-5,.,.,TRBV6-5,CASRSRRSSNQPQHF,TGTGCCAGCAGATCCCGGAGGAGTAGCAATCAGCCCCAGCATTTT
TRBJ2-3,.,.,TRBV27,CASSKASDISTDTQYF,TGTGCCAGCAGCAAGGCCTCCGATATTAGCACAGATACGCAGTATTTT
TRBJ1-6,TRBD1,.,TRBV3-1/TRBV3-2,CASSRDSYNSPLHF,TGTGCCAGCAGCCGGGACAGCTATAATTCACCCCTCCACTTT
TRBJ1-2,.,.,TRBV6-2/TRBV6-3,CASTPQGRGGYTF,TGTGCCAGCACCCCTCAGGGAAGGGGTGGCTACACCTTC
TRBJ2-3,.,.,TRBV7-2,CASSLEAGRYTDTQYF,TGTGCCAGCAGCTTAGAGGCGGGGAGATACACAGATACGCAGTATTTT
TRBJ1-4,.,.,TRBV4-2,CASSQSNGASNEKLFF,TGTGCCAGCAGCCAATCAAACGGGGCCTCTAATGAAAAACTGTTTTTT
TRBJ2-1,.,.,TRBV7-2,CASSSTILDNEQFF,TGTGCCAGCAGCTCGACCATTCTCGACAATGAGCAGTTCTTC
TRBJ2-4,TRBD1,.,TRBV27,CASSLGAPRDRVFF,TGTGCCAGCAGTTTGGGAGCCCCCCGGGACAGGGTGTTCTTC
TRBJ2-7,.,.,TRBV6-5,CATTGRFYYEQYF,TGTGCCACCACAGGGAGGTTTTACTACGAGCAGTACTTC
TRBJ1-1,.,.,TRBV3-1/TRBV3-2,CASSQVLRDTEAFF,TGTGCCAGCAGCCAAGTTCTAAGGGACACTGAAGCTTTCTTT
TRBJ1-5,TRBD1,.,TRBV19,CASSRDRGRNQPQHF,TGTGCCAGTAGCCGGGACAGGGGAAGGAATCAGCCCCAGCATTTT
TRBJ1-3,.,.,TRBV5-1,CASSPAVGLGNTIYF,TGCGCCAGCAGCCCCGCCGTCGGCCTTGGAAACACCATATATTTT
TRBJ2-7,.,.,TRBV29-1,CSVETLGDGASYEQYF,TGCAGCGTTGAAACCCTAGGAGACGGCGCTTCCTACGAGCAGTACTTC
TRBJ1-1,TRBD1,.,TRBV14,CASSQWDSQGTEAFF,TGTGCCAGCAGCCAATGGGACAGTCAAGGCACTGAAGCTTTCTTT
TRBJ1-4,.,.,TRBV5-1,CASTSGRGNEKLFF,TGCGCCAGCACCTCGGGCAGGGGAAATGAAAAACTGTTTTTT
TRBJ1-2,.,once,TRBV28,CASNRQYGYTF,TGTGCCAGCAATCGACAGTATGGCTACACCTTC
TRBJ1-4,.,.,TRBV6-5,CASTTGSRGEKLFF,TGTGCCAGCACCACCGGGTCCCGCGGTGAAAAACTGTTTTTT
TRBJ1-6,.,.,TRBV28,CASSLLQPSSHNSPLHF,TGTGCCAGCAGTTTATTACAGCCCTCCTCACATAATTCACCCCTCCACTTT
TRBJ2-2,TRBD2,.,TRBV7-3,CASSPDSSARGGGELFF,TGTGCCAGCAGCCCCGATTCTTCGGCCCGGGGGGGCGGGGAGCTGTTTTTT
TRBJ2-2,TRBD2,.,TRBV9,CASSVGSGKFSGELFF,TGTGCCAGCAGCGTAGGTAGCGGGAAGTTCTCCGGGGAGCTGTTTTTT
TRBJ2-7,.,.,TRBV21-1,CASSKPPRQGIRYEQYF,TGTGCCAGCAGCAAACCCCCCCGACAGGGTATTCGGTACGAGCAGTACTTC
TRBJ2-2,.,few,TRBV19,CASGWPTGELFF,TGTGCCAGCGGATGGCCCACCGGGGAGCTGTTTTTT
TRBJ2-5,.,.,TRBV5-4,CASSPGRPEETQYF,TGTGCCAGCAGCCCTGGACGGCCAGAAGAGACCCAGTACTTC
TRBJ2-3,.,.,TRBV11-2,CASSLVETTDTQYF,TGTGCCAGCAGCTTAGTGGAGACCACAGATACGCAGTATTTT
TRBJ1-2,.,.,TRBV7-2,CASSLLEREGGYTF,TGTGCCAGCAGCCTACTCGAGAGGGAAGGTGGCTACACCTTC
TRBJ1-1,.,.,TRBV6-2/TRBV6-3,CASSYLAGSTEAFF,TGTGCCAGCAGTTACCTAGCTGGGAGCACTGAAGCTTTCTTT
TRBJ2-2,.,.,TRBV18,CASSPYETSNTGELFF,TGTGCCAGCTCACCTTATGAGACATCGAACACCGGGGAGCTGTTTTTT
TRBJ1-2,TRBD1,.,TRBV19,CASSIVLGQGAGYTF,TGTGCCAGTAGTATAGTCTTAGGACAGGGAGCTGGCTACACCTTC
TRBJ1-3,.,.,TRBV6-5,CASSYGTSSSGNTIYF,TGTGCCAGCAGTTACGGGACGTCTAGCTCTGGAAACACCATATATTTT
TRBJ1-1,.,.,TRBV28,CASNRGAGRTEAFF,TGTGCCAGCAACCGGGGGGCGGGACGGACTGAAGCTTTCTTT
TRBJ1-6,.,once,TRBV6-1,CASSENSPLHF,TGTGCCAGCAGTGAAAATTCACCCCTCCACTTT
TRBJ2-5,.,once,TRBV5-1,CASSLGVSQETQYF,TGCGCCAGCAGCTTGGGGGTCAGTCAAGAGACCCAGTACTTC
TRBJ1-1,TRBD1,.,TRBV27,CASSKLGGRNTEAFF,TGTGCCAGCAGTAAATTAGGGGGCCGCAACACTGAAGCTTTCTTT
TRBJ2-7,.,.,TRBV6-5,CATQRSGLSSYEQYF,TGTGCCACCCAACGGAGCGGGCTGAGCTCCTACGAGCAGTACTTC
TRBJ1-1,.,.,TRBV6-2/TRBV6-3,CASSYPPENTEAFF,TGTGCCAGCAGTTACCCCCCAGAGAACACTGAAGCTTTCTTT
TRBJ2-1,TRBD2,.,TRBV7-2,CASSLGLAAYNEQFF,TGTGCCAGCAGCTTAGGACTAGCAGCCTACAATGAGCAGTTCTTC
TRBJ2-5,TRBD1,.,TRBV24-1,CATSPGTGGETQYF,TGTGCCACCAGTCCGGGGACAGGGGGAGAGACCCAGTACTTC
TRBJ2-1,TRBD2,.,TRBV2,CASNGLARNEQFF,TGTGCCAGCAATGGACTAGCCCGCAATGAGCAGTTCTTC
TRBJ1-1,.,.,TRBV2,CASSGKKGYMNTEAFF,TGTGCCAGCAGTGGAAAAAAGGGATACATGAACACTGAAGCTTTCTTT
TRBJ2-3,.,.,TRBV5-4,CASSLGVSRAQDTQYF,TGTGCCAGCAGCTTGGGTGTTAGTAGGGCCCAAGATACGCAGTATTTT
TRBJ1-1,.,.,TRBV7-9,CASKRGAGDTEAFF,TGTGCCAGCAAACGAGGAGCCGGGGACACTGAAGCTTTCTTT
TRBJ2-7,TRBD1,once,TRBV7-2,CASSLNGGQSYEQYF,TGTGCCAGCAGCCTGAATGGGGGACAGTCCTACGAGCAGTACTTC